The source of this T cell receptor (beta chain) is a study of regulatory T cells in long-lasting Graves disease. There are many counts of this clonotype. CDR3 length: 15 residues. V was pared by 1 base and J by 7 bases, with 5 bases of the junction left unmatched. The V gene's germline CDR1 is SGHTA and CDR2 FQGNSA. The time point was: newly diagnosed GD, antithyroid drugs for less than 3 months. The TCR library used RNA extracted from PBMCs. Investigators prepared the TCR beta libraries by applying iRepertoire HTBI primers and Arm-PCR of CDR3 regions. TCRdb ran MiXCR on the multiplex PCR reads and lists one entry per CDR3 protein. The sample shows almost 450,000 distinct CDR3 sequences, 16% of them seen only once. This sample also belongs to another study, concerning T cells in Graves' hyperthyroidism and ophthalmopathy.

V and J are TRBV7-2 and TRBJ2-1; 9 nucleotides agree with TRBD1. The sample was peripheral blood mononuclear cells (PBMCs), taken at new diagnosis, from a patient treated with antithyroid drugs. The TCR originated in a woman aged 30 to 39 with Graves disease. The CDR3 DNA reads TGTGCCAGCAGCTTAGTAGGGACAGGGATTAATGAGCAGTTCTTC. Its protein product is CASSLVGTGINEQFF.